This TCR beta chain was sequenced for a study of blood T cell repertoires in COVID-19. Study information: Samples representing acute and convalescent COVID-19 were sourced from the United States, Italy and Spain.

Per the germline V gene, CDR1 is SGHRS and CDR2 is YFSETQ. The CDR3 is 12 residues long. Trimming cost V 4 bases and J 4 bases, with 8 bases left between them. Per the authors' pipeline: Nucleated cell number was recorded as an estimate derived from reference gene primer amplification. The repertoire was sequenced with immunoSEQ multiplex PCR; TCRdb's copy has only in-frame clones and lacks some. The D gene and trimming were derived from the DNA, and the V and J assignments and clone size from that table. The data contain about 130,000 clones, about 80% of them singletons. About this clone: Other DNA sequences from this sample encode an identical CDR3 as well.

The receptor was derived from a woman aged 45-65 years with acute or convalescent COVID-19. This sequence joins TRBV5-1 and TRBJ1-2; D is ambiguous. The specimen sequenced was peripheral blood. CDR3 region: CASSLGSYGYTF. CDR3 bases: TGCGCCAGCAGCCTCGGGAGCTATGGCTACACCTTC.